The 8 T cell receptor beta chains below all came from one sample that was sequenced in a study of blood T cell repertoires in COVID-19. The assay was immunoSEQ multiplex PCR, and TCRdb's table has in-frame clones only and misses some. The sample contains roughly 270,000 clones, around 85% of which appear only once. The sample taken for sequencing was peripheral blood. The receptors here all came from a man aged 50 to 59 with active or convalescent COVID-19.

The chain recombines TRBV3-1 (or the pseudogene TRBV3-2) with TRBJ2-7; tentatively, D is TRBD1 (6 bases). V shed 3 bases and J shed 5 bases, with 14 bases lying between them. Germline V gene lookup returns CDR1 LGHDT and CDR2 YNNKEL (reference sequence). This CDR3 contains 14 residues. The CDR3 protein is CASSHPPNRDEQYF. CDR3 bases: TGTGCCAGCAGCCATCCCCCAAACAGGGACGAGCAGTACTTC.

This clone was recorded only once. V gene TRBV10-3 combines with J gene TRBJ1-3, with D perhaps matching TRBD1 (6 bases). Trimming removed 8 bases from V and 4 bases from J, with 9 bases in between. This CDR3 spans 12 amino acids. The germline V gene encodes CDR1 ENHRY and CDR2 SYGVKD. The CDR3 DNA is TGTGCCATCCAGGGGTCCGGAAACACCATATATTTT. Translating gives CAIQGSGNTIYF.

This rearrangement joins TRBV7-2 to TRBJ2-7; 7 positions agree with TRBD1. Per germline, CDR1 SGHTA and CDR2 FQGNSA. The V and J ends lost 1 base and 3 bases, in that order; junction bases with no gene match: 6. This CDR3 has 15 residues. DNA for the CDR3: TGTGCCAGCAGCTTAGTGGCAGGGGGTATCTACGAGCAGTACTTC. It encodes CASSLVAGGIYEQYF.

V is TRBV4-2 and J is TRBJ2-3; D call uncertain. V dropped 1 base and J dropped 4 bases, with 9 bases sitting between them. There are 14 residues in the CDR3. The V gene's germline CDR1 is LGHNA and CDR2 YNFKEQ. CDR3 in amino acids: CASSQGPSSDTQYF. The CDR3 region has the DNA TGTGCCAGCAGCCAAGGGCCTAGTTCAGATACGCAGTATTTT.

The gene calls are TRBV6-1 and TRBJ1-1, with D perhaps matching TRBD1 (5 bases). The germline V and J ends were trimmed by 2 bases and 0 bases, with 10 bases remaining between them. The CDR3 runs to 15 residues. Germline CDR1 MNHNS, CDR2 SASEGT. Written as DNA, the CDR3 is TGTGCCAGCAGTGAACGGGGGGGTCTGAACACTGAAGCTTTCTTT. This translates into CASSERGGLNTEAFF.

CDR3 bases: TGTGCCAGCAGCCCCGGAGGTGGGCTAAATTACAATGAGCAGTTCTTC. Encoded protein: CASSPGGGLNYNEQFF. J is TRBJ2-1 and V is TRBV7-9, with D tentatively TRBD2 (5 bases). The CDR3 consists of 16 residues. Trimming cost V 5 bases and J 4 bases, with 18 bases left between them. Germline V lookup: CDR1 SEHNR, CDR2 FQNEAQ (reference sequence). The whole variable domain, remainder taken from reference TRBV7-9 and TRBJ2-1, is DTGVSQNPRHKITKRGQNVTFRCDPISEHNRLYWYRQTLGQGPEFLTYFQNEAQLEKSRLLSDRFSAERPKGSFSTLEIQRTEQGDSAMYLCASSPGGGLNYNEQFFGPGTRLTVL.

The chain is built from TRBV11-3 and TRBJ2-2; tentatively, D is TRBD1 (6 bases). CDR1 and CDR2 from the germline V gene are SGHNT and YENEEA. V was trimmed by 3 bases and J by 10 bases, leaving 12 bases between them. This CDR3 comprises 13 residues. This CDR3 reads CASSLQGSVELFF. The CDR3 DNA follows: TGTGCCAGCAGCTTGCAGGGGTCCGTGGAGCTGTTTTTT.

CDR3 protein: CASSQDQGSNQPQHF. The CDR3 DNA follows: TGTGCCAGCAGCCAAGATCAGGGCAGCAATCAGCCCCAGCATTTT. The chain links TRBV3-1 (or the pseudogene TRBV3-2) to TRBJ1-5; D may be TRBD1 (5 bases). CDR1 is LGHDT, CDR2 YNNKEL, per germline (reference sequence). V was shortened by 0 bases and J by 1 base, with 7 bases between the two germline ends. This CDR3 region has 15 residues.